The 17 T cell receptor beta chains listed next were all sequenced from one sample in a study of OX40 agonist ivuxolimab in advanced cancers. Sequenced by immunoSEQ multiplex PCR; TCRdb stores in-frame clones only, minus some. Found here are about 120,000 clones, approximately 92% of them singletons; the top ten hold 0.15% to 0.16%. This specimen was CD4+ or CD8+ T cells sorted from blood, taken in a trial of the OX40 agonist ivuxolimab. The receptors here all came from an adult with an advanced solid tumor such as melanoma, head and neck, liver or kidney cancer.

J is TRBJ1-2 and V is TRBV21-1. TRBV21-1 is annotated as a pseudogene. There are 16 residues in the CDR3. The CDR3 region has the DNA TGTGCCAGCAGCAAAGATTATAGAGGATGGGTCGGTGGCTACACCTTC. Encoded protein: CASSKDYRGWVGGYTF.

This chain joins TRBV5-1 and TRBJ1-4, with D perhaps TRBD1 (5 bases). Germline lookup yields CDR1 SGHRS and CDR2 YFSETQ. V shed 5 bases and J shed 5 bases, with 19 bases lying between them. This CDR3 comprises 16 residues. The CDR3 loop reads CASRPHPGTANEKLFF. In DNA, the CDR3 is TGCGCCAGCAGACCCCACCCCGGGACGGCGAATGAAAAACTGTTTTTT.

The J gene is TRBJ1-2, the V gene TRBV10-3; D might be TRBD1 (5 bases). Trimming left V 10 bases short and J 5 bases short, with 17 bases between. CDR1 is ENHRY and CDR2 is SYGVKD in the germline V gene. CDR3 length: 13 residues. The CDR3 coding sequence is TGTGCCAGGACGCCAGGGTCTGAATATGGCTACACCTTC. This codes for CARTPGSEYGYTF.

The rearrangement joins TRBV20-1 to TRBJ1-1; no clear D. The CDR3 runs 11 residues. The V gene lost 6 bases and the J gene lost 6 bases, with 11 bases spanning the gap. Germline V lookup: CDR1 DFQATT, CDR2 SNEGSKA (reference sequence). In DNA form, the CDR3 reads TGCAGTGCGGCCCCCGGGCCTGAAGCTTTCTTT. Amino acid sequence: CSAAPGPEAFF.

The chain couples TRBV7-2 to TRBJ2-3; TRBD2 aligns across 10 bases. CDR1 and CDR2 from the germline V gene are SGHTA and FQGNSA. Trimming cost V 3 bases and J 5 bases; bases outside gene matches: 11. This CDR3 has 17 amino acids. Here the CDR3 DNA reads TGTGCCAGCAGCTTCCAGGCTAGCGGGAGTGGTGTAGATACGCAGTATTTT. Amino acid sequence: CASSFQASGSGVDTQYF.

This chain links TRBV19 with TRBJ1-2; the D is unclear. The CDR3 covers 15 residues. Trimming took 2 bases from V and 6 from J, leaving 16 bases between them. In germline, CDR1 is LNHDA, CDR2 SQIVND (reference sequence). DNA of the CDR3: TGTGCCAGTAGTATAAGTGTCCGCTCGGCTCATGGCTACACCTTC. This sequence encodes CASSISVRSAHGYTF.

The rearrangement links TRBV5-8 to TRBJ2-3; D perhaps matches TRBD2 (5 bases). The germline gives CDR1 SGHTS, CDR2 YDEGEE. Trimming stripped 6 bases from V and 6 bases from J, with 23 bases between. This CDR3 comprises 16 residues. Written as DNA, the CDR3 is TGTGCCAGCACAAAGGAGGACTCTTCGGCCAAGGATACGCAGTATTTT. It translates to CASTKEDSSAKDTQYF.

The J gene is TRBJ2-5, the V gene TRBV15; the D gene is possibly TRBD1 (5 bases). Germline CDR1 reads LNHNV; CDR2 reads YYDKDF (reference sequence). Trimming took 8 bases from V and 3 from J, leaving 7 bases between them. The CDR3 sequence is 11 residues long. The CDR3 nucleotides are TGTGCCACCGCCAGGGAAGAGACCCAGTACTTC. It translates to CATAREETQYF.

This CDR3 reads CASSLDRGGDNEQFF. The CDR3 DNA reads TGTGCCAGCAGCTTGGATCGGGGCGGAGACAATGAGCAGTTCTTC. The chain links TRBV5-6 to TRBJ2-1; D may be TRBD1 or TRBD2 (5 bases each). The CDR3 covers 15 residues. V was shortened by 0 bases and J by 5 bases, with 12 bases between the two germline ends. The V gene's germline CDR1 is SGHDT and CDR2 YYEEEE.

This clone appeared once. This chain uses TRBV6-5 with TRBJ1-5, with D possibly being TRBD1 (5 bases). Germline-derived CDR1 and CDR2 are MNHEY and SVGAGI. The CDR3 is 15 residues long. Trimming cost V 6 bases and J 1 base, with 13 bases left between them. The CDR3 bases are TGTGCCAGCAGCACCAGGGAAGGGAGCAATCAGCCCCAGCATTTT. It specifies CASSTREGSNQPQHF.

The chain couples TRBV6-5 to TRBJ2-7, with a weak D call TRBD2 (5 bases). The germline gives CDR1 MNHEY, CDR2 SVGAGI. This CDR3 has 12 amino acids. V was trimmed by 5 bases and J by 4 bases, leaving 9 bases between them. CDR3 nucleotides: TGTGCCAGCAGTCTCCGGGGTTACGAGCAGTACTTC. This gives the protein CASSLRGYEQYF.

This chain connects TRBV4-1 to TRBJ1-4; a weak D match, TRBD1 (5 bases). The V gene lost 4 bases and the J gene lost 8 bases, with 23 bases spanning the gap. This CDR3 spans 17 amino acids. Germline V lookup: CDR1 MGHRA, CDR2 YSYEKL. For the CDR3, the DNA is TGCGCCAGCAGCCCGGGCCCCCCGAGGGGTGAAAACGAAAAACTGTTTTTT. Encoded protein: CASSPGPPRGENEKLFF.

The CDR3 DNA is TGTGCCAGCAGCCCAAGCGGACTTATCACAGATACGCAGTATTTT. As protein: CASSPSGLITDTQYF. The genes are TRBV9 and TRBJ2-3; D might be TRBD2 (5 bases). CDR1 and CDR2 from the germline V gene are SGDLS and YYNGEE. The CDR3 runs to 15 residues. The V end lost 4 bases, the J end lost 2 bases, and 14 bases lay between the germline ends.

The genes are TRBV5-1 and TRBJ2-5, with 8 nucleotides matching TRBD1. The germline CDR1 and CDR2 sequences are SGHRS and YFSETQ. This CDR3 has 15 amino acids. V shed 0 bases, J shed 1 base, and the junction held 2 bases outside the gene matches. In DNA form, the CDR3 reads TGCGCCAGCAGCTTGGCGGACAGGGCCCAAGAGACCCAGTACTTC. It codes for CASSLADRAQETQYF.

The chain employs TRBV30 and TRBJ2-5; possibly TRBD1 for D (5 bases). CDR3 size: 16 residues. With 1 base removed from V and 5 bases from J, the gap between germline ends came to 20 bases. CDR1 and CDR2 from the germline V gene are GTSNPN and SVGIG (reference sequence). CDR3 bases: TGTGCCTGGAGTGGGGTTCAGGGTAAACCCCCGGAGACCCAGTACTTC. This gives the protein CAWSGVQGKPPETQYF.

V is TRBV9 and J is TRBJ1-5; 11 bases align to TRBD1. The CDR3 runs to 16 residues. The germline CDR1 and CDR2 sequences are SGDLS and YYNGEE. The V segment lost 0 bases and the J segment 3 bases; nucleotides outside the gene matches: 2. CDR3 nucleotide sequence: TGTGCCAGCAGCGTAGGGACAGGGGGCCTCAATCAGCCCCAGCATTTT. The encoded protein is CASSVGTGGLNQPQHF.

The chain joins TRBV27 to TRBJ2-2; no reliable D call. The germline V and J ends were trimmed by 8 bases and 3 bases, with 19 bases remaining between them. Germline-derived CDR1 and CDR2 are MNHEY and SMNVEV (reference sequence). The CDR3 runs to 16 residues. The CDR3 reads CASSNAFRFDTGELFF. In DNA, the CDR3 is TGTGCCAGCTCGAACGCGTTCAGGTTTGACACCGGGGAGCTGTTTTTT.